What follows describes a single T cell receptor beta chain. These data originate in a study of T cell changes during pregnancy in multiple sclerosis. Looked up from germline, CDR1 is KGHSH and CDR2 is LQKENI. After removal of 8 bases from V and 6 bases from J, the junction contained 4 bases not matched to a gene. This CDR3 has 12 residues. Repertoires were generated with immunoSEQ multiplex PCR, while TCRdb's copy carries only in-frame clones and drops some. The table shows 25,000 to 35,000 clones, with 70% to 90% occurring only once. This receptor was taken from a female donor with multiple sclerosis, enrolled in a pregnancy study. The sequencing used CD8+ T cells from peripheral blood mononuclear cells, collected after pregnancy. The genes are TRBV18 and TRBJ2-7, with TRBD1 matching 10 bases. The CDR3: CASRQGASEQYF. Written as DNA, the CDR3 is TGTGCCAGCCGACAGGGGGCGAGCGAGCAGTACTTC.